These 16 T cell receptor beta chains were sequenced from one sample in a study of CD8 T cells in ankylosing spondylitis. Study results and caveats: What seemed typical of ankylosing spondylitis blood was a TCR beta motif built from several highly homologous variants.

The antigens these receptors bind are not known. One entry per CDR3 protein, called by TCRdb with MiXCR from the 5' RACE reads. Of about 440,000 distinct CDR3 sequences detected, more than 15% appear once; the ten largest clones hold approximately 0.97%. Sequencing used blood, either unsorted or a sorted T cell fraction (not recorded which). The source is a male donor with ankylosing spondylitis.

V and J are TRBV20-1 and TRBJ2-5; 7 nucleotides line up with TRBD2. CDR3 length: 14 amino acids. V was pared by 1 base and J by 5 bases, with 7 bases of the junction left unmatched. CDR1 is DFQATT, CDR2 SNEGSKA, per germline (reference sequence). The CDR3 DNA reads TGCAGTGCTAGAGTCCCGGGAGGCCCGGAGACCCAGTACTTC. Residues: CSARVPGGPETQYF.

The rearrangement links TRBV29-1 to TRBJ2-7; no firm D call. The CDR3 extends over 13 amino acids. V was shortened by 4 bases and J by 0 bases, with 10 bases between the two germline ends. From germline, CDR1 is SQVTM and CDR2 ANQGSEA. As DNA, the CDR3 is TGCAGCGTTGTTCACCCGAGCTCCTACGAGCAGTACTTC. Protein product: CSVVHPSSYEQYF.

The chain combines TRBV7-8 with TRBJ1-1; 10 positions agree with TRBD1. The germline V gene has CDR1 SGHVS and CDR2 FQNEAQ. The CDR3 covers 15 residues. The V segment lost 5 bases and the J segment 5 bases; nucleotides outside the gene matches: 8. CDR3 in amino acids: CASSRGDRGWTEAFF. Here the CDR3 DNA reads TGTGCCAGCAGCCGAGGGGACAGGGGATGGACTGAAGCTTTCTTT. Drawing the rest from reference TRBV7-8 and TRBJ1-1, the complete variable domain is GAGVSQSPRYKVAKRGQDVALRCDPISGHVSLFWYQQALGQGPEFLTYFQNEAQLDKSGLPSDRFFAERPEGSVSTLKIQRTQQEDSAVYLCASSRGDRGWTEAFFGQGTRLTVV.

This clonotype was seen only a few times. The gene calls are TRBV29-1 and TRBJ1-1, with D possibly matching TRBD1 (5 bases). Germline loops: CDR1 SQVTM, CDR2 ANQGSEA. The CDR3 consists of 13 residues. V was trimmed by 2 bases and J by 10 bases, leaving 17 bases between them. The DNA for the CDR3 is TGCAGCGTTGAATTTCAGGGTTTGACGAGAGCTTTCTTT. Translating gives CSVEFQGLTRAFF.

With respect to this clonotype: This is likely a read error, given that the CDR3 carries no conserved phenylalanine or tryptophan at its end. The chain combines TRBV12-3 or TRBV12-4 with TRBJ2-1; TRBD1 matches 7 bases. This CDR3 has 15 amino acids. Trimming at V came to 1 base and at J to 8 bases, leaving 8 bases not matched to a gene. CDR3 DNA sequence: TGTGCCAGCAGTTTAGACAGGGGCGTACGAGATGAGCAGTTCTTA. Translating it yields CASSLDRGVRDEQFL.

The V gene is TRBV9, the J gene TRBJ1-2, with D tentatively TRBD1 (6 bases). Germline lookup yields CDR1 SGDLS and CDR2 YYNGEE. The CDR3 is 16 amino acids. The V gene lost 0 bases and the J gene lost 0 bases, with 12 bases spanning the gap. The CDR3 bases are TGTGCCAGCAGCGTAGCAAGGGGGGCAACTAACTATGGCTACACCTTC. It codes for CASSVARGATNYGYTF. The whole variable domain, remainder taken from reference TRBV9 and TRBJ1-2, is DSGVTQTPKHLITATGQRVTLRCSPRSGDLSVYWYQQSLDQGLQFLIQYYNGEERAKGNILERFSAQQFPDLHSELNLSSLELGDSALYFCASSVARGATNYGYTFGSGTRLTVV.

The CDR3 bases are TGCGCCAGCAGTCCAGCCCGCCCCGACAGGGCAGTTACGGAGCAGTACTTC. It translates to CASSPARPDRAVTEQYF. The rearrangement joins TRBV5-1 to TRBJ2-7, with 7 bases identical to TRBD1. The V gene end was trimmed by 5 bases and the J gene end by 7 bases; junction bases not matched to a gene: 21. CDR1 and CDR2 (germline): SGHRS, YFSETQ. This CDR3 is built from 17 residues.

This clonotype was recorded many times. The CDR3 loop is CASSVHSGRESYNEQFF. CDR3 nucleotides: TGTGCCAGCAGCGTCCATAGCGGGAGGGAGTCCTACAATGAGCAGTTCTTC. The V call is TRBV9, the J call TRBJ2-1, with 11 bases identical to TRBD2. V shed 2 bases, J shed 1 base, and the junction held 5 bases outside the gene matches. The CDR3 totals 17 residues. Looked up from germline, CDR1 is SGDLS and CDR2 is YYNGEE.

The chain couples TRBV20-1 to TRBJ1-5; D not certain. Germline V gene sequence: CDR1 DFQATT, CDR2 SNEGSKA (reference sequence). CDR3 size: 14 residues. V dropped 6 bases and J dropped 0 bases, with 12 bases sitting between them. CDR3 sequence: CSAWPGNSNQPQHF. The CDR3 nucleotides are TGCAGTGCCTGGCCTGGGAATAGCAATCAGCCCCAGCATTTT.

This clonotype showed up just a few times. V gene TRBV27 combines with J gene TRBJ2-7; 7 nucleotides align to TRBD1. This CDR3 spans 14 amino acids. Germline V gene sequence: CDR1 MNHEY, CDR2 SMNVEV (reference sequence). Trimming removed 5 bases from V and 3 bases from J; junction bases left unmatched: 7. The CDR3 sequence: CASSRGGEIYEQYF. CDR3 DNA: TGTGCCAGCAGTCGAGGGGGCGAAATCTACGAGCAGTACTTC.

This clonotype came up a few times. The chain recombines TRBV2 with TRBJ1-1; no reliable D call. CDR1 and CDR2 from the germline V gene are SNHLY and FYNNEI. The CDR3 has 15 residues. V was trimmed by 2 bases and J by 0 bases, leaving 10 bases between them. The DNA for the CDR3 is TGTGCCAGCAGTGAAAGAAGAAATATGAACACTGAAGCTTTCTTT. Residues: CASSERRNMNTEAFF.

Remarks on this clonotype: The junction shows a germline mismatch at one end, possibly a read error. The chain recombines TRBV3-1 with TRBJ2-7; D gene ambiguous. This CDR3 is 13 amino acids long. The germline gives CDR1 LGHDT, CDR2 YNNKEL (reference sequence). Here the CDR3 DNA reads TGTGCCAGCAGCCAAAGCCCCGGCAACGAGCAGCACTTC. Translated, it gives CASSQSPGNEQHF.

V and J are TRBV4-2 and TRBJ2-7; no firm D call. CDR1 LGHNA and CDR2 YNFKEQ come from the germline V gene. The CDR3 spans 14 residues. V lost 0 bases, J lost 4 bases, and 10 bases lay in between. The CDR3 sequence is CASSQDPVAYEQYF. In DNA form, the CDR3 reads TGTGCCAGCAGCCAAGATCCTGTAGCTTACGAGCAGTACTTC.

The chain joins TRBV20-1 to TRBJ2-6; D not certain. The CDR3 has 13 amino acids. V was pared by 7 bases and J by 1 base, with 8 bases between. Looked up from germline, CDR1 is DFQATT and CDR2 is SNEGSKA (reference sequence). Here the CDR3 reads CSGWWSGANVLTF. CDR3 in DNA: TGCAGTGGGTGGTGGTCTGGGGCCAACGTCCTGACTTTC.

This clonotype was detected a few times. The rearrangement uses TRBV29-1 and TRBJ1-1, with 10 bases fitting TRBD1. In germline, CDR1 is SQVTM, CDR2 ANQGSEA. V dropped 6 bases and J dropped 7; count of bases not matched to a gene: 2. The CDR3 runs to 11 residues. CDR3 residues: CSVDRGSEAFF. CDR3 nucleotide sequence: TGCAGCGTGGACAGGGGGAGTGAAGCTTTCTTT.

This clonotype was observed a handful of times. The chain combines TRBV28 with TRBJ1-5; 12 bases fit TRBD1. Looked up from germline, CDR1 is MDHEN and CDR2 is SYDVKM. Losses at the gene ends were 6 bases for V and 1 base for J; bases not matched to a gene: 10. This CDR3 has 18 amino acids. CDR3 nucleotides: TGTGCCAGCAGCCCCGGGACAGGGGGCTATGCGAGCAATCAGCCCCAGCATTTT. This encodes CASSPGTGGYASNQPQHF.